This TCR beta chain was captured in a study of OX40 agonist ivuxolimab in advanced cancers. Study background: Ivuxolimab, which patients received intravenously every 2 weeks, was dosed at 0.01 to 10 mg/kg.

Only in-frame clones appear in the TCRdb table, and some are missing; sequencing was by immunoSEQ multiplex PCR. Of under 110,000 clones in the sample, 90% are singletons; the top ten hold approximately 0.52%. Blood specimens came from baseline, cycle 4 day 1, and cycle 7 day 1. A note on this clone: Other DNA sequences in this specimen translate into the identical CDR3.

CDR3 size: 13 residues. V was trimmed by 2 bases and J by 3 bases, leaving 7 bases between them. The germline V gene encodes CDR1 SGDLS and CDR2 YYNGEE. The sequence was obtained from an adult with an advanced solid tumor such as melanoma, head and neck, liver or kidney cancer. The rearrangement links TRBV9 to TRBJ2-3; TRBD2 is a possible D gene (5 bases). The source was CD4+ or CD8+ T cells sorted from blood, collected in a trial of the OX40 agonist ivuxolimab. CDR3 loop: CASSVRGTDTQYF. DNA for the CDR3: TGTGCCAGCAGCGTTCGGGGAACAGATACGCAGTATTTT.